This T cell receptor (beta chain) appears in the sequencing data of a study of blood T cells in healthy people across ages. A J-beta primer mix and a sample-barcoded 5' primer were used in a second PCR of about 6 to 12 cycles. MiXCR, run by TCRdb on the 5' RACE reads, gives a single entry per CDR3 protein. This table has more than 450,000 distinct CDR3 sequences, about 27% appearing once. There were healthy Caucasian individuals from Russia, aged roughly 6 to 100, serving as donors. Total RNA was isolated from each sample in quantities of at least 6 micrograms. CDR1 and CDR2 from the germline V gene are SGHTA and FQGNSA. This CDR3 region has 15 residues. Trimming stripped 1 base from V and 2 bases from J, with 10 bases between. The sample also formed part of further work on T cells of mothers and their children.

The receptor comes from a boy between 2 and 10 years old in good health. The sequenced sample consisted of blood. This chain connects TRBV7-2 to TRBJ2-3; the D is unclear. The CDR3 loop reads CASSLVYGTTDTQYF. CDR3 nucleotide sequence: TGTGCCAGCAGCTTAGTCTACGGAACCACAGATACGCAGTATTTT.